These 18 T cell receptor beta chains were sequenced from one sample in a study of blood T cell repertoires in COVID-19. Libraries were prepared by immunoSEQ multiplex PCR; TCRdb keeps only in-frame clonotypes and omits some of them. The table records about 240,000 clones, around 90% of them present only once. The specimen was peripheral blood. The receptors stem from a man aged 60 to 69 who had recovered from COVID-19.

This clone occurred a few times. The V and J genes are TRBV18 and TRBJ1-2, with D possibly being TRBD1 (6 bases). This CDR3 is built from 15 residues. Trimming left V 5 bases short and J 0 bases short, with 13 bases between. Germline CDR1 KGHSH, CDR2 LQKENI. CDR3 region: CASSSTRQANYGYTF. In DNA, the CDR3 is TGTGCCAGCTCATCGACCCGACAGGCTAACTATGGCTACACCTTC.

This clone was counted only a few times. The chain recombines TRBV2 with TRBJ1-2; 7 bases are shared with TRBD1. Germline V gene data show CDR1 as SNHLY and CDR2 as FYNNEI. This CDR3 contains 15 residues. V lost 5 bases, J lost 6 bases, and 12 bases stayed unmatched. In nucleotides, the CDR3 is TGTGCCAGCAGTCCAGAGCTACAGGGGAGGAATGGCTACACCTTC. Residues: CASSPELQGRNGYTF.

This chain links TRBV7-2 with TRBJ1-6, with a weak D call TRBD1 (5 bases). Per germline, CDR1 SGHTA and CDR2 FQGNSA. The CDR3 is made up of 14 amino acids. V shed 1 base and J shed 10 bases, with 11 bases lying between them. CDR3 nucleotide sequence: TGTGCCAGCAGCTTAGGGCAGGGAAGCTCACCCCTCCACTTT. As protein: CASSLGQGSSPLHF.

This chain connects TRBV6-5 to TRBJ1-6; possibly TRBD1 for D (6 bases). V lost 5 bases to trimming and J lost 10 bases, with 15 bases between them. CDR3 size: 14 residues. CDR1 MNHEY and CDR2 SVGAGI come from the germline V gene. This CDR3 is CASSRDRKVSPLHF. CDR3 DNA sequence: TGTGCCAGCAGTCGAGACAGGAAGGTGTCACCCCTCCACTTT.

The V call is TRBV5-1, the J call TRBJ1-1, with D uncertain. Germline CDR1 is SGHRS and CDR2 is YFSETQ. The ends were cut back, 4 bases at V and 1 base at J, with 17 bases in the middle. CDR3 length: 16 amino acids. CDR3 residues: CASSPYPIGPNTEAFF. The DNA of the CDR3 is TGCGCCAGCAGCCCCTACCCGATCGGTCCGAACACTGAAGCTTTCTTT.

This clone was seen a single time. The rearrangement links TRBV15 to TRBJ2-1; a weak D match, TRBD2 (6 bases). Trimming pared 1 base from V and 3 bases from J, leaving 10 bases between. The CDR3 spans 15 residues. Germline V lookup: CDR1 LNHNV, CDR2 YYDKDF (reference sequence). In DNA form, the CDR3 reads TGTGCCACCAGCAGAGCTAGCGAGAACTACAATGAGCAGTTCTTC. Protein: CATSRASENYNEQFF.

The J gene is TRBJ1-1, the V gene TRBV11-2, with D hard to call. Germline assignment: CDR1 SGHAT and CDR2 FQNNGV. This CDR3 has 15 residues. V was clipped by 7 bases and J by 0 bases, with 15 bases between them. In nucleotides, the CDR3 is TGTGCCAGCACCCAGAGACCCGGGATGAACACTGAAGCTTTCTTT. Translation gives CASTQRPGMNTEAFF.

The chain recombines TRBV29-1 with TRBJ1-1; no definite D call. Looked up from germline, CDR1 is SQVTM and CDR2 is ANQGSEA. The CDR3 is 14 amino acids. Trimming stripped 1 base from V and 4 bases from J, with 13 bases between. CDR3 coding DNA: TGCAGCGTTGAAGTAACCCCCCGGGGCACTGAAGCTTTCTTT. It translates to CSVEVTPRGTEAFF.

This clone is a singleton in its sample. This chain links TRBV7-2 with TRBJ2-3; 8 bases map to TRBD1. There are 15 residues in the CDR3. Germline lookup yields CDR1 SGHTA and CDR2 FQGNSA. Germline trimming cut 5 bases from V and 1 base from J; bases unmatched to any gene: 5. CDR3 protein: CASSRDRLRTDTQYF. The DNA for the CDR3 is TGTGCCAGCAGCAGGGACAGGCTCCGCACAGATACGCAGTATTTT.

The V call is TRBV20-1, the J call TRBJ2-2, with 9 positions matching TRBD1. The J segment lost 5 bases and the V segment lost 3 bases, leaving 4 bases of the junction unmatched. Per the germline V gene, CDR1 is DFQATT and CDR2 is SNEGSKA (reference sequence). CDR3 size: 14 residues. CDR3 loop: CSASTGGKTGELFF. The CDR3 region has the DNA TGCAGTGCTAGTACAGGGGGCAAAACCGGGGAGCTGTTTTTT.

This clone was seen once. CDR3 sequence (DNA): TGTGCCAGCACCAACGAACAGGGTATTAATGAAAAACTGTTTTTT. Translating it yields CASTNEQGINEKLFF. The V gene is TRBV6-1, the J gene TRBJ1-4, with D possibly TRBD1 on 6 matching bases. The V end lost 7 bases, the J end lost 4 bases, and 16 bases lay between the germline ends. The germline V gene has CDR1 MNHNS and CDR2 SASEGT. This CDR3 is 15 amino acids long.

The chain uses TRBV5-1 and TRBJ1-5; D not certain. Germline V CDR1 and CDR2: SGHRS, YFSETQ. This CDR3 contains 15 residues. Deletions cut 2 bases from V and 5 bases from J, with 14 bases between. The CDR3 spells CASSFTGKWDQPQHF. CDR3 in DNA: TGCGCCAGCAGCTTTACCGGGAAGTGGGATCAGCCCCAGCATTTT. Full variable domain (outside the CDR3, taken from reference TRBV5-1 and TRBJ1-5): KAGVTQTPRYLIKTRGQQVTLSCSPISGHRSVSWYQQTPGQGLQFLFEYFSETQRNKGNFPGRFSGRQFSNSRSEMNVSTLELGDSALYLCASSFTGKWDQPQHFGDGTRLSIL.

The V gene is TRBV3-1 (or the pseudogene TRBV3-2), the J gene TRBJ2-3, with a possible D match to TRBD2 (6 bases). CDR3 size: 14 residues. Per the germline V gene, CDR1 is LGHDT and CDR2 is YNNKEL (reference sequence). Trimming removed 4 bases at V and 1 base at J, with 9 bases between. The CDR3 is CASSRGVGTDTQYF. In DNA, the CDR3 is TGTGCCAGCAGCCGGGGGGTGGGCACAGATACGCAGTATTTT.

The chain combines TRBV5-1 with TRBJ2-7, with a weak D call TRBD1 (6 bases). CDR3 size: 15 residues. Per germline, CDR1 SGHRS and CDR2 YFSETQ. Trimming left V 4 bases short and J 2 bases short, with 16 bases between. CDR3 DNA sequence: TGCGCCAGCAGCCAGCTCCCGACAGGAGCCTACGAGCAGTACTTC. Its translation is CASSQLPTGAYEQYF.

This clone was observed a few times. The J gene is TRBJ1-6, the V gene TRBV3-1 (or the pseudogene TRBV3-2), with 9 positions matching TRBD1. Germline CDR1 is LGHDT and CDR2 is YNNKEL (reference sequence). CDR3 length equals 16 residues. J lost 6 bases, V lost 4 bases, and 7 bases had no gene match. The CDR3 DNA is TGTGCCAGCAGCCGGGGGACAGGGAACGGTAATTCACCCCTCCACTTT. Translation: CASSRGTGNGNSPLHF.

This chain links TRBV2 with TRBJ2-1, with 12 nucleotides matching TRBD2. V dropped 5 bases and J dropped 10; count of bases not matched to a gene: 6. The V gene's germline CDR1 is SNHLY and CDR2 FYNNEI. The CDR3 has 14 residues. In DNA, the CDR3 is TGTGCCAGCAGTTCTTGGACTAGCGGGGTCGAGCAGTTCTTC. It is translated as CASSSWTSGVEQFF.

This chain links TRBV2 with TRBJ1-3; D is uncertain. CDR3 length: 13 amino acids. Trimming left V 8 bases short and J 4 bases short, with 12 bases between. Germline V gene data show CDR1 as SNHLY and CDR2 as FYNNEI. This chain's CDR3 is CASAVNGGNTIYF. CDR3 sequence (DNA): TGTGCCAGCGCCGTCAACGGGGGAAACACCATATATTTT.

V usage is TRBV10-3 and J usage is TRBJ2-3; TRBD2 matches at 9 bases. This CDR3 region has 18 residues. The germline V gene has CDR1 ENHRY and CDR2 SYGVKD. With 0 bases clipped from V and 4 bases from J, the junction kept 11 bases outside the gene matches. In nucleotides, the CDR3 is TGTGCCATCAGTGAGTCAGTAGGAAAGCGGGGGGTACCAGATACGCAGTATTTT. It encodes CAISESVGKRGVPDTQYF.